A selection of T cell receptor beta chains follows, all from one sample in a study of CD8 T cells in ankylosing spondylitis. TCRdb used MiXCR to reprocess the 5' RACE reads, holding one entry per CDR3 protein. The sample lists about 300,000 distinct CDR3 sequences; around a tenth were seen once. Sample: blood, either unsorted or a sorted T cell fraction (not recorded which). These TCRs come from a female donor with ankylosing spondylitis or in good health (not recorded which). CDR3s include the opening cysteine and the closing phenylalanine or tryptophan. The order of the fields is D gene, J gene, clone size, CDR3 length, V gene, CDR3 DNA, CDR3 protein. The D gene is left open where the match is weak. A row's size may be missing; if present it is once, few, many or a size class.

>NA|TRBJ2-5|NA|15|TRBV5-1
TGCGCCAGCAGCCCAAGGGGAGACTTACAAGAGACCCAGTACTTC
CASSPRGDLQETQYF
>TRBD1|TRBJ1-5|few|15|TRBV5-1
TGCGCCAGCAGCCTGTCCGGGACAGGGGTCCAGCCCCAGCATTTT
CASSLSGTGVQPQHF
>NA|TRBJ2-1|many|15|TRBV5-1
TGCGCCAGCAGCTGGGACGGGGGATCCTACAATGAGCAGTTCTTC
CASSWDGGSYNEQFF
>TRBD2|TRBJ2-1|NA|14|TRBV18
TGTGCCAGCCGTGGACTAGCGGGAGCGGGTGAGCAGTTCTTC
CASRGLAGAGEQFF
>TRBD2|TRBJ2-1|many|16|TRBV7-2
TGTGCCAGCAGTCGTAATAGCGGGGTTTCCTACAATGAGCAGTTCTTC
CASSRNSGVSYNEQFF
>TRBD2|TRBJ2-1|many|16|TRBV7-2
TGTGCCAGCAGCTTAGTGGGGACTAGCGGGAGTAATGAGCAGTTCTTC
CASSLVGTSGSNEQFF
>NA|TRBJ1-2|many|14|TRBV12-3/TRBV12-4
TGTGCCAGCAGTTACGGCACGAATCCCTATGGCTACACCTTC
CASSYGTNPYGYTF
>TRBD1|TRBJ1-1|NA|15|TRBV5-1
TGCGCCAGCAGCTGGACACAGGGGGTTTACACTGAAGCTTTCTTT
CASSWTQGVYTEAFF
>NA|TRBJ2-1|many|14|TRBV5-1
TGCGCCAGCAGCTTGCGCACCTCCTACAATGAGCAGTTCTTC
CASSLRTSYNEQFF
>NA|TRBJ2-2|NA|16|TRBV28
TGTGCCAGCAGTTTAAGGCGTCAGGGTTGGACCGGGGAGCTGTTTTTT
CASSLRRQGWTGELFF
>NA|TRBJ2-6|few|13|TRBV5-5
TGTGCCAGCAGCTTTCCCCAGGCCAACGTCCTGACTTTC
CASSFPQANVLTF
>TRBD1|TRBJ1-2|NA|15|TRBV5-1
TGCGCCAGCAGCTTCGGAGGGACAGATGCCTATGGCTACACCTTC
CASSFGGTDAYGYTF
>TRBD2|TRBJ2-2|NA|12|TRBV7-8
TGTGCCAGCAATACCGGGGCGGGGGGGCTGTTTTTT
CASNTGAGGLFF
>NA|TRBJ1-3|many|15|TRBV12-3/TRBV12-4
TGTGCCAGCAGTCCGACAGGTACCTCTGGAAACACCATATATTTT
CASSPTGTSGNTIYF
>NA|TRBJ1-1|many|16|TRBV5-8
TGTGCCAGCAGCTTGACAGAGTATTATGAGAACACTGAAGCTTTCTTT
CASSLTEYYENTEAFF
>NA|TRBJ1-1|many|12|TRBV5-5
TGTGCCAGCAGCTTCCCGGACACTGAAGCTTTCTTT
CASSFPDTEAFF